The rows below give T cell receptor beta chains drawn from one sample of a study of blood T cell repertoires in COVID-19. The assay was immunoSEQ multiplex PCR, and TCRdb's table has in-frame clones only and misses some. The sample contains approximately 180,000 clones, over 65% of which appear only once. Sequencing was carried out using peripheral blood. The receptor source for this set is a person aged 65 to 85 with COVID-19, enrolled during active disease. Each CDR3 is given with its conserved first and last residue.

J | V | length | CDR3
TRBJ1-6 | TRBV6-6 | 13 | CAGRTGERGPLHF
TRBJ2-1 | TRBV10-3 | 14 | CAISGGVSYNEQFF
TRBJ1-2 | TRBV7-2 | 16 | CASSLGYGGLNYGYTF
TRBJ1-4 | TRBV18 | 14 | CASSRDTEREKLFF
TRBJ1-2 | TRBV10-3 | 12 | CATRRLNYGYTF
TRBJ2-6 | TRBV10-3 | 15 | CATRTENSGANVLTF
TRBJ2-2 | TRBV5-1 | 15 | CASSTIPTSGGELFF
TRBJ2-7 | TRBV10-3 | 12 | CAISAADYEQYF
TRBJ2-5 | TRBV7-2 | 12 | CASSKGEETQYF
TRBJ1-1 | TRBV19 | 13 | CASSIAGTTEAFF
TRBJ1-1 | TRBV11-3 | 13 | CARDGGVNTEAFF
TRBJ2-3 | TRBV5-1 | 17 | CASSMGDRGLSTDTQYF
TRBJ2-1 | TRBV3-1/TRBV3-2 | 14 | CASSQMGGGNEQFF
TRBJ2-3 | TRBV14 | 16 | CASSQDLVGLQDTQYF
TRBJ2-5 | TRBV19 | 16 | CASSIESGGAWETQYF
TRBJ2-7 | TRBV5-1 | 14 | CASSLGSGGTEQYF
TRBJ2-2 | TRBV4-3 | 16 | CASSQDRTSNTGELFF
TRBJ2-5 | TRBV9 | 16 | CASSVAPGQQWETQYF
TRBJ1-6 | TRBV13 | 17 | CASSLGAGGTYNSPLHF
TRBJ2-7 | TRBV5-1 | 17 | CASSLASAGYSSYEQYF
TRBJ2-4 | TRBV6-5 | 11 | CASTQGNIQYF
TRBJ1-1 | TRBV10-3 | 17 | CAISARARQGMNTEAFF
TRBJ2-7 | TRBV30 | 17 | CAWGPLRLAGVDYEQYF
TRBJ2-3 | TRBV5-1 | 15 | CASSSSGTSTDTQYF
TRBJ2-3 | TRBV6-2/TRBV6-3 | 19 | CASSPEFAGGRGSTDTQYF
TRBJ1-2 | TRBV28 | 14 | CASSFPARYYGYTF
TRBJ1-4 | TRBV4-1 | 16 | CASRGQGLPTNEKLFF
TRBJ2-2 | TRBV24-1 | 15 | CATRTGTGVTGELFF
TRBJ2-7 | TRBV28 | 14 | CAAKATSATYEQYF
TRBJ2-6 | TRBV21-1 | 21 | CASSKEIFSYRPLLWANVLTF
TRBJ1-3 | TRBV6-5 | 14 | CASSRERNGNTIYF
TRBJ2-2 | TRBV6-6 | 14 | CASTQGLITGELFF
TRBJ2-1 | TRBV11-3 | 15 | CASSLTGLTSNEQFF
TRBJ2-3 | TRBV2 | 12 | CASTWTVDTQYF
TRBJ2-7 | TRBV18 | 13 | CASSSTGVHEQYF
TRBJ1-1 | TRBV7-2 | 15 | CASSLSGSGRTEAFF
TRBJ1-3 | TRBV25-1 | 15 | CASSRDRGLGNTIYF
TRBJ1-2 | TRBV10-3 | 14 | CAISEQGGDYGYTF
TRBJ1-2 | TRBV2 | 16 | CASSQDTGGRIWGYTF
TRBJ2-3 | TRBV15 | 20 | CATSRDLVQLAGGTTDTQYF
TRBJ2-5 | TRBV7-9 | 16 | CASSYNTGRIGETQYF
TRBJ2-1 | TRBV2 | 16 | CASSENLAGYYNEQFF
TRBJ2-2 | TRBV29-1 | 13 | CSVDTGFTGELFF
TRBJ2-2 | TRBV5-1 | 21 | CASSLEDIGTSGDPYTGELFF
TRBJ1-1 | TRBV5-1 | 13 | CASSSQGLTMAFF
TRBJ2-5 | TRBV30 | 15 | CAWGGKGMRQETQYF
TRBJ2-5 | TRBV5-6 | 17 | CASSPELEASGGETQYF
TRBJ1-3 | TRBV29-1 | 14 | CSVAKQSSGNTIYF
TRBJ2-7 | TRBV7-2 | 15 | CASSLMVGGASEQYF
TRBJ2-7 | TRBV3-1/TRBV3-2 | 12 | CASSQDYYEQYF
TRBJ1-5 | TRBV12-3/TRBV12-4 | 13 | CASSRDRHQPQHF
TRBJ1-2 | TRBV13 | 17 | CASSLGRGTGEHYGYTF